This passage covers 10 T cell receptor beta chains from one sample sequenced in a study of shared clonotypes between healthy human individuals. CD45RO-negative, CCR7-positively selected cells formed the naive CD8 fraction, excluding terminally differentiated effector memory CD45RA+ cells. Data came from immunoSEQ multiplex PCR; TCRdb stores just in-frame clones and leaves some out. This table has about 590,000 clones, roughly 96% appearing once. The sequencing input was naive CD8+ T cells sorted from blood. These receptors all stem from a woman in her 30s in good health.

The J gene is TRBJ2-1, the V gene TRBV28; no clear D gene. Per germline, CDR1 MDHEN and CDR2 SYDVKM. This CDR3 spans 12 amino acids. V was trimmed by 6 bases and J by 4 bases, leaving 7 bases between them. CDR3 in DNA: TGTGCCAGCAGCCGACGGTACAATGAGCAGTTCTTC. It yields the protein CASSRRYNEQFF.

CDR3 residues: CASSKNVYEQYF. The CDR3 DNA reads as TGTGCCAGCAGTAAGAATGTCTACGAGCAGTACTTC. The V gene is TRBV6-5, the J gene TRBJ2-7; no clear D gene. V dropped 5 bases and J dropped 3 bases, with 8 bases sitting between them. The V gene's germline CDR1 is MNHEY and CDR2 SVGAGI. This CDR3 has 12 residues.

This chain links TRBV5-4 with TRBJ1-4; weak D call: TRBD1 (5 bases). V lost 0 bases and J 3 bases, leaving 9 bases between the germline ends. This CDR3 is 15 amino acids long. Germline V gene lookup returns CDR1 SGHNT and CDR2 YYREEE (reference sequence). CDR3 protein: CASSLEAGPNEKLFF. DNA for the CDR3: TGTGCCAGCAGCTTGGAGGCAGGGCCTAATGAAAAACTGTTTTTT.

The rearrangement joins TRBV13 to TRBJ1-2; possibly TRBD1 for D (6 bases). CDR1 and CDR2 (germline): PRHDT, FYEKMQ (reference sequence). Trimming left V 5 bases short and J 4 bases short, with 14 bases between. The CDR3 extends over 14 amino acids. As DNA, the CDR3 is TGTGCCAGCAGCCCGACCATGGACAGCTATGGCTACACCTTC. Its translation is CASSPTMDSYGYTF.

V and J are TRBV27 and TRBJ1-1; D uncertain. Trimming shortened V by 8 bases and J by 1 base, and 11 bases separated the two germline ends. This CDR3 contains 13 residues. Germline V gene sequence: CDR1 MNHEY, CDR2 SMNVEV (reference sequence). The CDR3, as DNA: TGTGCCAGCGCCTCACAGCCGAACACTGAAGCTTTCTTT. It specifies CASASQPNTEAFF.

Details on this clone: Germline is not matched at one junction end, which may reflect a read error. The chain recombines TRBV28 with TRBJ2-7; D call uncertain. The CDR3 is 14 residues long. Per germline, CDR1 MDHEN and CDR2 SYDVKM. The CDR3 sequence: CASSLLHNSRTHRF. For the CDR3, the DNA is TGTGCCAGCAGTTTATTACATAACAGCCGAACCCACCGATTC.

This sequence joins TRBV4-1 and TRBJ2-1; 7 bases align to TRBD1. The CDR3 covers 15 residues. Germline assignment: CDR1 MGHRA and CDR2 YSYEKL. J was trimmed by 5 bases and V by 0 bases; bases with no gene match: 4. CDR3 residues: CASSQEGGHNNEQFF. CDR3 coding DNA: TGCGCCAGCAGCCAAGAAGGGGGCCATAACAATGAGCAGTTCTTC.

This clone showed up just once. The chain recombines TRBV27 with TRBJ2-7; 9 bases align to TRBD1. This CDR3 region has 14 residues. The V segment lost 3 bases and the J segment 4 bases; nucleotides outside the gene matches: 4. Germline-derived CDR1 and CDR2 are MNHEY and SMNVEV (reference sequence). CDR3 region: CASSFSGQGYEQYF. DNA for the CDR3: TGTGCCAGCAGTTTCTCCGGACAGGGGTACGAGCAGTACTTC.

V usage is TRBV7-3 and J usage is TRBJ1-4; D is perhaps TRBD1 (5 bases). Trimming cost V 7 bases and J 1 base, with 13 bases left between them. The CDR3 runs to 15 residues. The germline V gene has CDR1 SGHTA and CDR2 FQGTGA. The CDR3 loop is CASTQELQTNEKLFF. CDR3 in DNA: TGTGCCAGCACACAGGAACTACAAACTAATGAAAAACTGTTTTTT.

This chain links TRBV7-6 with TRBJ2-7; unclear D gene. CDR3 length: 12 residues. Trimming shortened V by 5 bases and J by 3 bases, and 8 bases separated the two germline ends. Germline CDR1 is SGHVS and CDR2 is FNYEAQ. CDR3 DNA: TGTGCCAGCAGCGGAAACAGCTACGAGCAGTACTTC. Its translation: CASSGNSYEQYF.